This record concerns one T cell receptor (beta chain) sequence. Its antigen is not known. Deep-level assay runs were performed. Sequencing used immunoSEQ multiplex PCR; TCRdb keeps in-frame clones, though not all of them. The sample shows approximately 640,000 clones, about two thirds of them seen only once. This entry is derived from a study of shared clonotypes between healthy human individuals. Notes on the study in general: Naive subsets tended to show greater estimated richness than memory subsets. Sequencing depth was predicted to influence how clonotypes are shared among donors.

Donors had no recently reported acute infections or vaccinations and were HIV-negative. CDR1 SGHAT and CDR2 FQNNGV come from the germline V gene. The CDR3 loop spans 12 amino acids. V was shortened by 5 bases and J by 3 bases, with 8 bases between the two germline ends. The gene calls are TRBV11-2 and TRBJ2-7; D gene uncertain. The TCR comes from a woman in her thirties in good health. Sequenced sample: memory CD4+ T cells sorted from blood. The subset here: CD45RA-negative fraction. CDR3 DNA: TGTGCCAGCAGCCAACTCCACTACGAGCAGTACTTC. Amino acid sequence: CASSQLHYEQYF.